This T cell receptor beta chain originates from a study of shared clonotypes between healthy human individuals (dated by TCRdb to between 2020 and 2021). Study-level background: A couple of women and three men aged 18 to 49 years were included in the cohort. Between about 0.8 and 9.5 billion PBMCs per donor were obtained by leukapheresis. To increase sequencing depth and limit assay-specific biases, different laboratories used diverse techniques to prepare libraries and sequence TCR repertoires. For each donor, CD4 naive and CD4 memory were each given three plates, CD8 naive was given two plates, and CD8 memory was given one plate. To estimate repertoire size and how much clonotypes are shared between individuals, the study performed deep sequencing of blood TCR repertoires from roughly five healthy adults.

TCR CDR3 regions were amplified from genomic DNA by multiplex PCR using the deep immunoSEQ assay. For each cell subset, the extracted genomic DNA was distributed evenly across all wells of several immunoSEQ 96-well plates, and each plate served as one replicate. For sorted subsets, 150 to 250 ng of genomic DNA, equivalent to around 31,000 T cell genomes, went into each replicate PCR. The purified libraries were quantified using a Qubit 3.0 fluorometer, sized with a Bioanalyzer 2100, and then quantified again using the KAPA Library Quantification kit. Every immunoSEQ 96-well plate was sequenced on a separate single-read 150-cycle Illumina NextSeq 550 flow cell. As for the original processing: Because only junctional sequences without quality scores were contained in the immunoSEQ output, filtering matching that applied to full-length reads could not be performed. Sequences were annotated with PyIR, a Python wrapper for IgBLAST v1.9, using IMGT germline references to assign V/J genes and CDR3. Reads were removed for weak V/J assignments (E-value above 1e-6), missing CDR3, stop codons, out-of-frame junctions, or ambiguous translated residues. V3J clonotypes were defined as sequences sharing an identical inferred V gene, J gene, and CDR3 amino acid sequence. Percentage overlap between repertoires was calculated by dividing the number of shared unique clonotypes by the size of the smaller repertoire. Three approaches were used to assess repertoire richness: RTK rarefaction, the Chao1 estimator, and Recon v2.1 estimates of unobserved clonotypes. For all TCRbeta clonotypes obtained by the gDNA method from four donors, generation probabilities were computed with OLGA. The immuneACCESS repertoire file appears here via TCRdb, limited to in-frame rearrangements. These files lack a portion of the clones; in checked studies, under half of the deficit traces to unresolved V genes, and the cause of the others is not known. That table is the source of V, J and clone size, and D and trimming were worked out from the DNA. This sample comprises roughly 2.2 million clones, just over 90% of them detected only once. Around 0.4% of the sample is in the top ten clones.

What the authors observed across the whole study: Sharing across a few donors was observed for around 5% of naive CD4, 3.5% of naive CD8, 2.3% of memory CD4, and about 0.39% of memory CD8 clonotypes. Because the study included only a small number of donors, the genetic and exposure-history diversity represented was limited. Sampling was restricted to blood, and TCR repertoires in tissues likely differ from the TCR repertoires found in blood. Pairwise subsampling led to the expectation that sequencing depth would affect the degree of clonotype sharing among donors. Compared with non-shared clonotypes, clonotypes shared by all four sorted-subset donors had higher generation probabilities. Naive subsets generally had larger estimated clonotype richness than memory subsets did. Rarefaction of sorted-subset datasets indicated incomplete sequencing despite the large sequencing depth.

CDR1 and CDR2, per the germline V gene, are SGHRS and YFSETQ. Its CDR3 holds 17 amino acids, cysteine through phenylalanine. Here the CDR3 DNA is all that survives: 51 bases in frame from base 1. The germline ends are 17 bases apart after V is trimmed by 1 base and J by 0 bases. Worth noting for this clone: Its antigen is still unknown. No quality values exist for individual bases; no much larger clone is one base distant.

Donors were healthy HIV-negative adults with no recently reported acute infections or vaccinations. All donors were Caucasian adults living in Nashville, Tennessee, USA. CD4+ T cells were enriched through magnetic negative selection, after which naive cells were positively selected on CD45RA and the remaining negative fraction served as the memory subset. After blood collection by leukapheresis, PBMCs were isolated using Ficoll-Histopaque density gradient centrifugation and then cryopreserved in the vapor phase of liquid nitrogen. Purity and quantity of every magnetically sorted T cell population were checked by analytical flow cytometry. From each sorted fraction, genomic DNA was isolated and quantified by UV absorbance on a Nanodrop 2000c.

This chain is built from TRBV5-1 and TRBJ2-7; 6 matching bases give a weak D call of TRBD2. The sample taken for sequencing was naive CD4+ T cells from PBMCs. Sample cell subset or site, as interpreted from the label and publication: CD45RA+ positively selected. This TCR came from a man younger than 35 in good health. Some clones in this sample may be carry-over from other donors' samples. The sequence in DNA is TGCGCCAGCAGCTTGCGGCTTGCGACTAGACCCTCCTACGAGCAGTACTTC. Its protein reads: CASSLRLATRPSYEQYF.